Listed here are 15 T cell receptor beta chains from one sample, sequenced in a study of molecular identifiers for immune sequencing clone quantification. TCRdb redid the calling of the PCR reads with MiXCR, one entry per CDR3 protein. The sample lists 400,000 to 600,000 distinct CDR3 sequences, around 25% occurring once. Sample: naive CD8+ T cells from blood, with Jurkat cell RNA spiked in. Subset noted: FACS-sorted CD8+CD4-CCR7+CD45RA+ naive T cells. Receptors were obtained from a human donor in good health. Some libraries in this study had Jurkat cell RNA spiked in.

At least ten counts were recorded for this clonotype. The chain couples TRBV9 to TRBJ2-7; D possibly corresponds to TRBD2 (7 bases). The V end lost 2 bases, the J end lost 5 bases, and 20 bases lay between the germline ends. In germline, CDR1 is SGDLS, CDR2 YYNGEE. The length of the CDR3 is 16 residues. CDR3 residues: CASSVGGRELPNEQYF. The CDR3, as DNA: TGTGCCAGCAGCGTTGGGGGGCGGGAGCTCCCCAACGAGCAGTACTTC.

Notes on this clonotype: This could be a read error, since a much larger clone is one nucleotide away. The chain uses TRBV28 and TRBJ2-7; D could derive from TRBD1 or TRBD2 (5 bases each). The CDR3 length is 13 residues. CDR1 is MDHEN, CDR2 SYDVKM, per germline. CDR3 coding DNA: TGTGCCAGCAGCCGGGGCAACTCCAACGAGCAGTACTTC. Its translation: CASSRGNSNEQYF. The full variable domain, completed using reference TRBV28 and TRBJ2-7, is DVKVTQSSRYLVKRTGEKVFLECVQDMDHENMFWYRQDPGLGLRLIYFSYDVKMKEKGDIPEGYSVSREKKERFSLILESASTNQTSMYLCASSRGNSNEQYFGPGTRLTVT.

This clonotype was seen ten or more times. Compared with germline, one end of the junction differs, possibly owing to a read error. The rearrangement uses TRBV5-4 and TRBJ2-7, with 8 bases matching TRBD1. CDR1 and CDR2 from the germline V gene are SGHNT and YYREEE (reference sequence). CDR3 size: 11 residues. CDR3 nucleotides: TGTGCCAGCAGCCTAGGACAGGGTGAACACTTC. It encodes CASSLGQGEHF.

The J gene is TRBJ2-5, the V gene TRBV19, with D maybe TRBD2 (6 bases). The CDR3 runs to 13 residues. Germline V lookup: CDR1 LNHDA, CDR2 SQIVND (reference sequence). V lost 6 bases, J lost 3 bases, and 11 bases lay in between. DNA for the CDR3: TGTGCCAGTAGCACCGGGGGAGAAGAGACCCAGTACTTC. It translates to CASSTGGEETQYF. Full variable domain (remainder filled in from reference TRBV19 and TRBJ2-5): DGGITQSPKYLFRKEGQNVTLSCEQNLNHDAMYWYRQDPGQGLRLIYYSQIVNDFQKGDIAEGYSVSREKKESFPLTVTSAQKNPTAFYLCASSTGGEETQYFGPGTRLLVL.

The chain employs TRBV19 and TRBJ1-1; D remains ambiguous. From germline, CDR1 is LNHDA and CDR2 SQIVND (reference sequence). The length of the CDR3 is 11 residues. The V and J ends lost 6 bases and 6 bases respectively, with 8 bases between them. The CDR3 sequence is CASSTPPEAFF. DNA of the CDR3: TGTGCCAGTAGCACACCTCCTGAAGCTTTCTTT.

Comments on this clonotype: This CDR3 is missing its conserved last phenylalanine or tryptophan, likely due to a read error. V and J are TRBV5-1 and TRBJ1-2, with D possibly TRBD1 on 5 matching bases. Germline CDR1 is SGHRS and CDR2 is YFSETQ. This CDR3 has 17 amino acids. V lost 0 bases and J 4 bases, leaving 19 bases between the germline ends. CDR3 sequence (DNA): TGCGCCAGCAGCTTGGAGAGGGGTGGGCGAATCATCTATGGCTACACCCTC. It encodes CASSLERGGRIIYGYTL.

This rearrangement joins TRBV29-1 to TRBJ1-1; tentatively, D is TRBD1 (6 bases). The length of the CDR3 is 13 residues. Germline V lookup: CDR1 SQVTM, CDR2 ANQGSEA. The V end was cut by 1 base, the J end by 1 base, with 7 bases between. In nucleotides, the CDR3 is TGCAGCGTTGAAGGCAGGGGGAACACTGAAGCTTTCTTT. Translation: CSVEGRGNTEAFF.

This clonotype was detected only once. With a much larger clone just one base away, this may be a read error. The chain is built from TRBV6-1 and TRBJ1-2; 9 bases are shared with TRBD1. CDR3 length: 17 amino acids. From germline, CDR1 is MNHNS and CDR2 SASEGT. CDR3 sequence: CAGSEAGTGTYGYGYTF. The CDR3 DNA reads TGTGCCGGCAGTGAAGCGGGGACAGGGACGTACGGCTATGGCTACACCTTC.

This clonotype has more than one count but fewer than ten. The gene calls are TRBV9 and TRBJ2-7; tentatively, D is TRBD2 (5 bases). Deletions cut 7 bases from V and 6 bases from J, with 20 bases between. CDR1 is SGDLS and CDR2 is YYNGEE in the germline V gene. This CDR3 comprises 14 residues. CDR3 sequence: CASGPGNRLSEQYF. CDR3 nucleotide sequence: TGTGCCAGCGGGCCGGGGAACAGACTCTCCGAGCAGTACTTC.

The rearrangement joins TRBV2 to TRBJ2-5, with D perhaps TRBD2 (6 bases). Germline loops: CDR1 SNHLY, CDR2 FYNNEI. The CDR3 consists of 17 residues. The ends were cut back, 10 bases at V and 4 bases at J, with 28 bases in the middle. DNA for the CDR3: TGTGCCACAAACCAACCAGTTGGAGGGAAGGGGAGAGAGACCCAGTACTTC. This encodes CATNQPVGGKGRETQYF.

The chain uses TRBV30 and TRBJ2-1; D remains ambiguous. V was pared by 0 bases and J by 7 bases, with 10 bases between. The CDR3 contains 13 residues. CDR1 and CDR2 (germline): GTSNPN, SVGIG (reference sequence). The CDR3 loop is CAWSVLVGNEQFF. CDR3 DNA sequence: TGTGCCTGGAGTGTATTGGTTGGGAATGAGCAGTTCTTC.

At least ten counts were recorded for this clonotype. V is TRBV20-1 and J is TRBJ2-7; D is perhaps TRBD1 (5 bases). This CDR3 comprises 13 residues. The V end lost 3 bases, the J end lost 1 base, and 10 bases lay between the germline ends. Germline CDR1 is DFQATT and CDR2 is SNEGSKA (reference sequence). CDR3 sequence (DNA): TGCAGTGCTAGGCTTACAGGATCCTACGAGCAGTACTTC. Protein product: CSARLTGSYEQYF.

This clonotype was seen only a few times. V usage is TRBV19 and J usage is TRBJ2-7, with D perhaps matching TRBD2 (6 bases). Germline CDR1 and CDR2: LNHDA and SQIVND (reference sequence). V was pared by 5 bases and J by 5 bases, with 16 bases between. CDR3 length: 14 residues. CDR3 nucleotides: TGTGCCAGTAGTCCTCACGGGAGCTACGACGAGCAGTACTTC. Amino acids: CASSPHGSYDEQYF.

On this clonotype: The junction does not match germline at one end; this may be a read error. V and J are TRBV4-1 and TRBJ1-1, with D perhaps matching TRBD1 (5 bases). Germline CDR1 reads MGHRA; CDR2 reads YSYEKL. CDR3 length: 13 residues. The DNA for the CDR3 is TGCGCCTGCAGCGTGACAGTGAACACTGAAGCTTTCTTT. This gives the protein CACSVTVNTEAFF.

This clonotype was counted at least ten times. The rearrangement links TRBV14 to TRBJ2-3, with D possibly TRBD1 on 5 matching bases. The CDR3 runs to 15 residues. Trimming removed 0 bases at V and 4 bases at J, with 11 bases between. CDR1 is SGHDN and CDR2 is FVKESK in the germline V gene. The CDR3 loop is CASSQDFQGPDTQYF. Here the CDR3 DNA reads TGTGCCAGCAGCCAAGATTTCCAGGGTCCAGATACGCAGTATTTT.